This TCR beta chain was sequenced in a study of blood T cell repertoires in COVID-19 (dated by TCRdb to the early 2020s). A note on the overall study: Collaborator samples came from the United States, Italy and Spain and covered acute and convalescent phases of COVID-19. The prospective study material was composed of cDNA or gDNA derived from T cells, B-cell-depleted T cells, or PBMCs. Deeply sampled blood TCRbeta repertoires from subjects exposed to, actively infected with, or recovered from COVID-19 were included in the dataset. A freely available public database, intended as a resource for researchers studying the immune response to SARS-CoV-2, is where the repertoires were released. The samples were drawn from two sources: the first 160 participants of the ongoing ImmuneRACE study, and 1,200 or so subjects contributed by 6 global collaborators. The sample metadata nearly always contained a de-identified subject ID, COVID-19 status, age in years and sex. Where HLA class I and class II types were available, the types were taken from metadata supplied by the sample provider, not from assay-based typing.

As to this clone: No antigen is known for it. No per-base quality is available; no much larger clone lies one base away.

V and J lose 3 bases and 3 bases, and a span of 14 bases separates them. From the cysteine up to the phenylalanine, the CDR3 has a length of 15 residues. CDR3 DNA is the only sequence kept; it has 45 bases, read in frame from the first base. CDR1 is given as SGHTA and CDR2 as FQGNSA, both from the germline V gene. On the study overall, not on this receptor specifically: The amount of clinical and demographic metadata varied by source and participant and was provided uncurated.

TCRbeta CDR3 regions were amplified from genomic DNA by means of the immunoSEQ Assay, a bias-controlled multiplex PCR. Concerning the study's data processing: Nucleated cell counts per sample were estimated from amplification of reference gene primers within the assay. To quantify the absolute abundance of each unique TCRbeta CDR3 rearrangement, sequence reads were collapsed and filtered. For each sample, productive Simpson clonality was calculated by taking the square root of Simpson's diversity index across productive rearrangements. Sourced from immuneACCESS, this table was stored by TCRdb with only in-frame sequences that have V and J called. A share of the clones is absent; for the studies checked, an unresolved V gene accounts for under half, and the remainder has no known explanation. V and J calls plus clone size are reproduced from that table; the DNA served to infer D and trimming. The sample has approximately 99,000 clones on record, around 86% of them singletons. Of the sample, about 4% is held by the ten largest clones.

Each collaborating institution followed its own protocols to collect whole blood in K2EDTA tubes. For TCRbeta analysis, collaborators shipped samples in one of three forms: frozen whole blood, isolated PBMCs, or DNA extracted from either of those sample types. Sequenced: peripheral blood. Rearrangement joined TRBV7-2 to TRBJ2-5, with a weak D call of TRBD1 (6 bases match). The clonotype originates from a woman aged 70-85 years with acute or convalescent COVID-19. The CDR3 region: CASSFQTGPKETQYF. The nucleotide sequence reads TGTGCCAGCAGCTTCCAGACAGGACCTAAAGAGACCCAGTACTTC.